This T cell receptor (beta chain) came from a study of cytomegalovirus exposure and HLA in healthy donors. Findings and limits, study-wide: Roughly uniform depth of sequencing across donors was assumed in presence/absence analyses. Accurate HLA-A and HLA-B prediction from TCR beta sequences was reported for most subjects. High sensitivity and specificity were reportedly achieved when the classifier diagnosed cytomegalovirus status.

The donors were healthy bone marrow donors. Amplification used 60 Vbeta primers and 13 Jbeta primers. Assay used: immunoSEQ multiplex PCR; TCRdb lists only in-frame clones, some missing. In total, the table holds 200,000 to 250,000 clones. About this clone itself: Its antigen is currently unknown.

The CDR3 loop spans 13 amino acids. Trimming took 2 bases from V and 5 from J, leaving 11 bases between them. Per germline, CDR1 SGHRS and CDR2 YFSETQ. Sequencing was performed on PBMCs. The sequence came from a woman aged 25 to 39 in good health and CMV-seropositive. The V and J genes are TRBV5-1 and TRBJ2-7, with D uncertain. The CDR3 nucleotides read TGCGCCAGCAGCTTACAGTCTTCCCACGAGCAGTACTTC. This translates into CASSLQSSHEQYF.